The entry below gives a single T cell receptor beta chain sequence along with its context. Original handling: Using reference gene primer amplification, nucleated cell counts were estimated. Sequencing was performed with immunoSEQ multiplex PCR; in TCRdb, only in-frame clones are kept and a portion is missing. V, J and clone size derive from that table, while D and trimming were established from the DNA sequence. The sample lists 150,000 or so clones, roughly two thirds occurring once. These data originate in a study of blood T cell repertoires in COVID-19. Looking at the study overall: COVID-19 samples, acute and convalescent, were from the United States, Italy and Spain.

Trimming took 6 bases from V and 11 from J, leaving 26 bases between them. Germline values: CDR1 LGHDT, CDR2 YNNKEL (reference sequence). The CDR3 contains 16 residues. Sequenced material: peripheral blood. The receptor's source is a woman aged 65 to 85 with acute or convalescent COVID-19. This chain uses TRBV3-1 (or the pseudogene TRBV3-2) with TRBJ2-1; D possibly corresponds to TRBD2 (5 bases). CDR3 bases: TGTGCCAGCAGTTTCATGGGTCCCGGGGAAACAATGAAGCAGTTCTTC. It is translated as CASSFMGPGETMKQFF.